These 20 T cell receptor beta chains came from one sample sequenced in a study of Ad26.COV2.S vaccination and SARS-CoV-2 variants. Sample treatment: roughly 19 received Ad26.COV2.S at low or high dose, single or two shots; about 5 received placebo; per-sample allocation not given. Sampling happened 63 days after the first vaccine or placebo injection. TCRdb's copy holds only in-frame clones and misses some; the assay was immunoSEQ multiplex PCR. The sample records approximately 420,000 clones, approximately 88% being singletons. The sample was peripheral blood, taken in a trial of Ad26.COV2.S vaccine versus placebo. Receptor source: a person aged 18 to 65 who received the Ad26.COV2.S COVID-19 vaccine or a placebo.

The chain carries TRBV12-3 or TRBV12-4 and TRBJ2-1; weak D call: TRBD2 (7 bases). This CDR3 has 12 residues. V was clipped by 5 bases and J by 14 bases, with 16 bases between them. The CDR3 coding sequence is TGTGCCAGCAGTCCGGCGAGGGGGAGGGAGTTCTTC. Translating gives CASSPARGREFF.

The chain has TRBV29-1 and TRBJ1-1; possible D gene TRBD1, 5 bases. Trimming removed 7 bases from V and 1 base from J, with 16 bases in between. The germline CDR1 and CDR2 sequences are SQVTM and ANQGSEA. This CDR3 spans 14 amino acids. CDR3 nucleotides: TGCAGCGCGACGTCGGGACGGTGGAACACTGAAGCTTTCTTT. It is translated as CSATSGRWNTEAFF.

The gene calls are TRBV2 and TRBJ1-5; D is possibly TRBD1 (6 bases). V was clipped by 4 bases and J by 4 bases, with 11 bases between them. Germline-derived CDR1 and CDR2 are SNHLY and FYNNEI. The length of the CDR3 is 14 residues. In DNA form, the CDR3 reads TGTGCCAGCAGTGCTCAGGGGTTTAATCAGCCCCAGCATTTT. This encodes CASSAQGFNQPQHF.

This chain links TRBV28 with TRBJ1-2; 8 bases align to TRBD1. CDR3 length: 16 residues. Germline trimming cut 1 base from V and 8 bases from J; bases unmatched to any gene: 12. Germline loops: CDR1 MDHEN, CDR2 SYDVKM. The CDR3: CASSLSIPGQVSGYTF. Written as DNA, the CDR3 is TGTGCCAGCAGTTTATCAATTCCGGGACAGGTTAGCGGCTACACCTTC.

The chain links TRBV6-2 or TRBV6-3 to TRBJ2-7; 7 positions match TRBD1. Per the germline V gene, CDR1 is MNHEY and CDR2 is SVGEGT. There are 13 residues in the CDR3. The V segment lost 6 bases and the J segment 3 bases; nucleotides outside the gene matches: 5. This CDR3 reads CASSPGTDYEQYF. For the CDR3, the DNA is TGTGCCAGCAGCCCCGGGACAGACTACGAGCAGTACTTC.

The chain joins TRBV5-6 to TRBJ1-6, with unresolved D. The V gene lost 5 bases and the J gene lost 7 bases, with 13 bases spanning the gap. Germline CDR1 reads SGHDT; CDR2 reads YYEEEE. This CDR3 is 14 amino acids long. CDR3 DNA: TGTGCCAGCAGATTCGGAGGTGCCAATTCACCCCTCCACTTT. Its protein is CASRFGGANSPLHF.

The rearrangement joins TRBV19 to TRBJ1-6, with 8 bases matching TRBD1. The CDR3 is 16 residues long. Germline CDR1 and CDR2: LNHDA and SQIVND (reference sequence). Trimming at V came to 6 bases and at J to 6 bases, leaving 10 bases not matched to a gene. In DNA, the CDR3 is TGTGCCAGTAGCAAAGCCTCGACAGGGGTTAATTCACCCCTCCACTTT. Residues: CASSKASTGVNSPLHF. Supplemented by reference TRBV19 and TRBJ1-6, the full variable domain reads DGGITQSPKYLFRKEGQNVTLSCEQNLNHDAMYWYRQDPGQGLRLIYYSQIVNDFQKGDIAEGYSVSREKKESFPLTVTSAQKNPTAFYLCASSKASTGVNSPLHFGNGTRLTVT.

In DNA form, the CDR3 reads TGTGCCAGCAGCCAAGTTGAGGCAGGGATCACTGAAGCTTTCTTT. Amino acid sequence: CASSQVEAGITEAFF. This sequence joins TRBV3-1 (or the pseudogene TRBV3-2) and TRBJ1-1; the D gene is possibly TRBD1 (5 bases). Looked up from germline, CDR1 is LGHDT and CDR2 is YNNKEL (reference sequence). V was clipped by 1 base and J by 4 bases, with 13 bases between them. The CDR3 runs to 15 residues.

The gene calls are TRBV7-8 and TRBJ2-7, with D possibly TRBD1 on 6 matching bases. From germline, CDR1 is SGHVS and CDR2 FQNEAQ. The V end lost 8 bases, the J end lost 0 bases, and 14 bases lay between the germline ends. The CDR3 contains 14 residues. The CDR3 nucleotides are TGTGCCAGCGGTATTCTGGGGGCCTCCTACGAGCAGTACTTC. This encodes CASGILGASYEQYF.

This clone was recorded only once. The rearrangement joins TRBV11-3 to TRBJ2-1, with 9 bases aligning to TRBD1. This CDR3 region has 15 residues. CDR1 is SGHNT and CDR2 is YENEEA in the germline V gene. The junction had 6 bases not matched to a gene; V was cut back by 3 bases and J by 6 bases. Written as DNA, the CDR3 is TGTGCCAGCAGCTTTGGGACAGGGTACGGCAATGAGCAGTTCTTC. Protein sequence: CASSFGTGYGNEQFF.

The chain combines TRBV7-2 with TRBJ1-2, with unresolved D. V was clipped by 6 bases and J by 2 bases, with 10 bases between them. This CDR3 region has 13 residues. The germline V gene has CDR1 SGHTA and CDR2 FQGNSA. The CDR3 sequence is CASSPDGNYGYTF. For the CDR3, the DNA is TGTGCCAGCAGTCCCGACGGAAACTATGGCTACACCTTC.

This chain joins TRBV27 and TRBJ2-1; D is possibly TRBD1 (6 bases). CDR3 length: 17 amino acids. Looked up from germline, CDR1 is MNHEY and CDR2 is SMNVEV (reference sequence). V lost 2 bases and J 4 bases, leaving 18 bases between the germline ends. The DNA of the CDR3 is TGTGCCAGCAGTTTAGGACCCGGGACACCCGTATACAATGAGCAGTTCTTC. Its protein is CASSLGPGTPVYNEQFF.

V usage is TRBV7-2 and J usage is TRBJ1-2; D unclear. CDR1 and CDR2 from the germline V gene are SGHTA and FQGNSA. The CDR3 covers 13 residues. V was cut by 2 bases and J by 0 bases, with 4 bases left in between. The CDR3 spells CASSLPANYGYTF. The CDR3 nucleotides are TGTGCCAGCAGCTTACCAGCTAACTATGGCTACACCTTC.

J is TRBJ1-6 and V is TRBV7-6; D remains ambiguous. The germline CDR1 and CDR2 sequences are SGHVS and FNYEAQ. This CDR3 region has 15 residues. V was trimmed by 5 bases and J by 3 bases, leaving 11 bases between them. CDR3 loop: CASSPRTVYNSPLHF. In DNA form, the CDR3 reads TGTGCCAGCAGCCCTCGAACGGTCTATAATTCACCCCTCCACTTT.

V and J are TRBV6-1 and TRBJ2-4; D tentatively fits TRBD1 or TRBD2 (5 bases each). V lost 2 bases to trimming and J lost 5 bases, with 13 bases between them. This CDR3 is 15 amino acids long. Germline V gene sequence: CDR1 MNHNS, CDR2 SASEGT. CDR3 residues: CASSELWGSENIQYF. CDR3 coding DNA: TGTGCCAGCAGTGAACTTTGGGGGTCGGAAAACATTCAGTACTTC.

The genes are TRBV30 and TRBJ1-2; the match to TRBD1 covers 7 bases. CDR3 length: 15 residues. Germline V gene lookup returns CDR1 GTSNPN and CDR2 SVGIG (reference sequence). V gave up 5 bases and J gave up 9 bases; unmatched junction bases: 18. The DNA of the CDR3 is TGTGCCTGGCGGTCTGAGGACAGGCCTAAACGGAGCTACACCTTC. It yields the protein CAWRSEDRPKRSYTF.

The chain combines TRBV7-8 with TRBJ2-5, with 8 bases fitting TRBD1. Germline CDR1 is SGHVS and CDR2 is FQNEAQ. The CDR3 consists of 14 residues. The J segment lost 0 bases and the V segment lost 8 bases, leaving 5 bases of the junction unmatched. Here the CDR3 DNA reads TGTGCCAGCGGGACAGGACGAAACCAAGAGACCCAGTACTTC. Translation gives CASGTGRNQETQYF.

V is TRBV7-9 and J is TRBJ1-1; D gene uncertain. Germline V CDR1 and CDR2: SEHNR, FQNEAQ (reference sequence). The CDR3 loop spans 14 amino acids. Trimming removed 4 bases at V and 4 bases at J, with 13 bases between. The DNA of the CDR3 is TGTGCCAGCAGCTCAAAGACCGCGCCCACTGAAGCTTTCTTT. This codes for CASSSKTAPTEAFF.

The chain recombines TRBV28 with TRBJ1-5, with D perhaps matching TRBD1 (6 bases). Trimming left V 8 bases short and J 5 bases short, with 16 bases between. The CDR3 sequence is 14 residues long. Germline CDR1 MDHEN, CDR2 SYDVKM. CDR3 nucleotides: TGTGCCAGCCTTTTTCGGGGGCGCGATCAGCCCCAGCATTTT. It encodes CASLFRGRDQPQHF.

The rearrangement links TRBV6-5 to TRBJ1-2; possible D gene TRBD1, 5 bases. The CDR3 is 11 residues long. Trimming left V 8 bases short and J 8 bases short, with 12 bases between. CDR1 MNHEY and CDR2 SVGAGI come from the germline V gene. The CDR3 coding sequence is TGTGCCAGCCTCTCGGGGACCGGCTACACCTTC. Residues: CASLSGTGYTF.